Reported below is one TCR beta chain. Antigen: not known. CDR1 and CDR2 (germline): SGHTA, FQGNSA. CDR3 length: 15 amino acids. The sample is drawn from a study of T cells expressing NK-cell markers. In generating TCR beta cDNA, 5'RACE template switching with UMIs was used. TCRdb re-called the 5' RACE reads; one entry per CDR3 protein, DNA not given. The repertoire shows over 250,000 distinct CDR3 sequences; the top ten hold around 4.2%. Overall study results and limits: Among several donors, these clonotypes also ranked first in the CD3+CD56-NKG2C+ fraction.

The chain joins TRBV7-2 to TRBJ2-1; the D call from TCRdb, TRBD2, cannot be confirmed without DNA. The TCR originated in a woman aged 18-70 years in good health. The sample was blood T cells: a sorted CD56 or NKG2C T cell subset, CD4+ or CD8+ T cells, or bulk PBMC T cells (not recorded which). The CDR3 loop reads CASSPNGLEGREQFF.